The clone carrying this TCR beta chain was observed at least ten times. The germline V gene has CDR1 MGHRA and CDR2 YSYEKL. The CDR3 consists of 14 residues. The V end was cut by 0 bases, the J end by 8 bases, with 13 bases between. A single record per CDR3 protein comes from TCRdb applying MiXCR to the 5' RACE reads. The sample records 55,000 to 60,000 distinct CDR3 sequences, 3.5% being singletons. This entry comes from a study of neurological immune-mediated disorders. This clonotype was obtained from a woman in her 30s with multiple sclerosis. V gene TRBV4-1 combines with J gene TRBJ1-2; D might be TRBD1 (6 bases). The sample was PBMCs. The CDR3 DNA sequence: TGCGCCAGCAGCCAAGACCCAACAGGGTTAGGCTACACCTTC. It is translated as CASSQDPTGLGYTF.